Each of the 25 T cell receptor beta chains below was sequenced from the same sample in a study of blood T cell repertoires in COVID-19. Assay used: immunoSEQ multiplex PCR; TCRdb lists only in-frame clones, some missing. Among fewer than 150,000 clones, roughly 80% were seen once, and the ten largest hold about 20%. Material: PBMCs or T cells enriched from blood (not recorded which). The source of these receptors is a man younger than 45 who had recovered from COVID-19.

The chain uses TRBV6-5 and TRBJ2-2; D unclear. The V gene lost 6 bases and the J gene lost 2 bases, with 13 bases spanning the gap. The CDR3 is made up of 15 amino acids. The germline V gene encodes CDR1 MNHEY and CDR2 SVGAGI. This CDR3 reads CASRLSAANTGELFF. The CDR3 DNA follows: TGTGCCAGCAGACTGAGCGCAGCTAACACCGGGGAGCTGTTTTTT.

This clone was detected only once. The rearrangement uses TRBV27 and TRBJ2-3; maybe TRBD2 (5 bases). The germline V gene encodes CDR1 MNHEY and CDR2 SMNVEV (reference sequence). V lost 1 base, J lost 2 bases, and 16 bases lay in between. The CDR3 is 17 residues long. CDR3 in amino acids: CASSLYLGGQDTDTQYF. The CDR3 bases are TGTGCCAGCAGTTTATATTTAGGAGGTCAGGACACAGATACGCAGTATTTT.

This clone was picked up a small number of times. This sequence joins TRBV5-1 and TRBJ1-5, with D perhaps matching TRBD1 (6 bases). CDR1 and CDR2 from the germline V gene are SGHRS and YFSETQ. The V end was cut by 0 bases, the J end by 1 base, with 8 bases between. This CDR3 is 15 amino acids long. The CDR3 sequence is CASSLEGESNQPQHF. In DNA form, the CDR3 reads TGCGCCAGCAGCTTGGAGGGGGAAAGCAATCAGCCCCAGCATTTT.

V is TRBV9 and J is TRBJ2-3; TRBD2 matches at 11 bases. CDR1 SGDLS and CDR2 YYNGEE come from the germline V gene. The V and J ends lost 3 bases and 2 bases, in that order; junction bases with no gene match: 14. CDR3 length: 19 residues. The DNA for the CDR3 is TGTGCCAGCAGCGCGTTCGGCCGTAGCGGGAGGGCCAACACAGATACGCAGTATTTT. Translated, it gives CASSAFGRSGRANTDTQYF.

The chain uses TRBV2 and TRBJ2-1; possible D gene TRBD2, 6 bases. Germline-derived CDR1 and CDR2 are SNHLY and FYNNEI. V gave up 7 bases and J gave up 14 bases, with 15 bases separating them. The CDR3 is made up of 11 amino acids. CDR3 bases: TGTGCCAGCACCCCGGAGCGGGTCGAGTTCTTC. Translating it yields CASTPERVEFF.

This rearrangement joins TRBV11-2 to TRBJ2-5; D perhaps matches TRBD2 (6 bases). The germline V gene has CDR1 SGHAT and CDR2 FQNNGV. The CDR3 consists of 15 residues. V lost 6 bases and J 5 bases, leaving 19 bases between the germline ends. The chain's CDR3 is CASSRGEAFEETQYF. CDR3 nucleotide sequence: TGTGCCAGCAGTCGCGGGGAGGCTTTCGAGGAGACCCAGTACTTC. The full variable domain, with the rest looked up from reference TRBV11-2 and TRBJ2-5, is EAGVAQSPRYKIIEKRQSVAFWCNPISGHATLYWYQQILGQGPKLLIQFQNNGVVDDSQLPKDRFSAERLKGVDSTLKIQPAKLEDSAVYLCASSRGEAFEETQYFGPGTRLLVL.

This chain joins TRBV5-1 and TRBJ1-3; perhaps TRBD1 as D (6 bases). CDR1 is SGHRS and CDR2 is YFSETQ in the germline V gene. The CDR3 sequence is 17 residues long. The V gene lost 3 bases and the J gene lost 0 bases, with 16 bases spanning the gap. Here the CDR3 DNA reads TGCGCCAGCAGCTCTGACAGGTTTGGACGCTCTGGAAACACCATATATTTT. It encodes CASSSDRFGRSGNTIYF.

This clone has only a few counts. The rearrangement uses TRBV5-1 and TRBJ2-3, with 9 bases identical to TRBD2. This CDR3 contains 14 residues. The J segment lost 6 bases and the V segment lost 4 bases, leaving 6 bases of the junction unmatched. Germline CDR1 SGHRS, CDR2 YFSETQ. This chain's CDR3 is CASSISGSSDTQYF. The DNA of the CDR3 is TGCGCCAGCAGCATTAGCGGGAGTTCGGATACGCAGTATTTT.

The chain has TRBV9 and TRBJ2-2, with D possibly TRBD2 on 6 matching bases. Per the germline V gene, CDR1 is SGDLS and CDR2 is YYNGEE. The CDR3 covers 16 residues. The germline V and J ends were trimmed by 1 base and 0 bases, with 10 bases remaining between them. CDR3 coding DNA: TGTGCCAGCAGCGTACTACTAGCCCCGAACACCGGGGAGCTGTTTTTT. Amino acids: CASSVLLAPNTGELFF.

The chain uses TRBV2 and TRBJ2-2, with a tentative D call TRBD2 (6 bases). Deletions cut 4 bases from V and 0 bases from J, with 9 bases between. Germline CDR1 reads SNHLY; CDR2 reads FYNNEI. The CDR3 extends over 15 amino acids. Here the CDR3 reads CASSGGGANTGELFF. As DNA, the CDR3 is TGTGCCAGCAGTGGTGGCGGGGCGAACACCGGGGAGCTGTTTTTT.

CDR3: CAGPCSSGPGVCEQYV. In DNA, the CDR3 is TGTGCCGGCCCATGTAGTAGCGGGCCCGGGGTTTGCGAGCAGTACGTC. This sequence joins TRBV7-9 and TRBJ2-7; 7 nucleotides agree with TRBD2. This CDR3 spans 16 amino acids. Germline CDR1 is SEHNR and CDR2 is FQNEAQ (reference sequence). J gave up 6 bases and V 11 bases, and 22 bases lay outside the gene matches.

V usage is TRBV5-4 and J usage is TRBJ1-4; 8 bases are a match to TRBD1. The CDR3 loop spans 14 amino acids. V lost 4 bases to trimming and J lost 8 bases; unmatched junction nucleotides: 7. The germline V gene encodes CDR1 SGHNT and CDR2 YYREEE (reference sequence). This chain's CDR3 is CASSQGQGLEKLFF. The CDR3 region has the DNA TGTGCCAGCAGCCAAGGACAGGGATTAGAAAAACTGTTTTTT.

The chain carries TRBV7-9 and TRBJ1-1; TRBD1 agrees at 9 bases. The CDR3 sequence is 13 residues long. Germline V gene data show CDR1 as SEHNR and CDR2 as FQNEAQ (reference sequence). V shed 2 bases, J shed 11 bases, and the junction held 6 bases outside the gene matches. The CDR3 bases are TGTGCCAGCAGCTTAATCACAGGGGGCTCGGCTTTCTTT. It specifies CASSLITGGSAFF.

The chain couples TRBV28 to TRBJ1-5, with TRBD1 identical over 7 bases. The germline CDR1 and CDR2 sequences are MDHEN and SYDVKM. Germline trimming cut 4 bases from V and 6 bases from J; bases unmatched to any gene: 6. The CDR3 runs to 14 residues. CDR3 in DNA: TGTGCCAGCAGTTCACCACAGGGGAGTCAGCCCCAGCATTTT. Translated: CASSSPQGSQPQHF.

The chain combines TRBV2 with TRBJ1-1, with a possible D match to TRBD1 (6 bases). The V gene's germline CDR1 is SNHLY and CDR2 FYNNEI. The CDR3 is 14 amino acids. Between the trimmed V and J ends, which lost 10 bases and 0 bases, there was a span of 15 bases. The CDR3 region is CATHLDSLNTEAFF. The CDR3 nucleotides are TGTGCCACCCACCTGGACAGCTTGAACACTGAAGCTTTCTTT.

The rearrangement links TRBV9 to TRBJ1-1; TRBD1 might be the D (5 bases). The CDR3 totals 15 residues. The germline gives CDR1 SGDLS, CDR2 YYNGEE. Deletions cut 0 bases from V and 1 base from J, with 10 bases between. The CDR3 sequence: CASSVDGATNTEAFF. The CDR3 nucleotides read TGTGCCAGCAGCGTAGATGGGGCTACGAACACTGAAGCTTTCTTT. Drawing the rest from reference TRBV9 and TRBJ1-1, the complete variable domain is DSGVTQTPKHLITATGQRVTLRCSPRSGDLSVYWYQQSLDQGLQFLIQYYNGEERAKGNILERFSAQQFPDLHSELNLSSLELGDSALYFCASSVDGATNTEAFFGQGTRLTVV.

This clone was detected only once. The V gene is TRBV27, the J gene TRBJ2-7, with a weak D call TRBD2 (7 bases). The V end was cut by 6 bases, the J end by 2 bases, with 11 bases between. This CDR3 spans 13 amino acids. CDR1 MNHEY and CDR2 SMNVEV come from the germline V gene (reference sequence). CDR3 coding DNA: TGTGCCAGCAGCCAGGGGACTACCTACGAGCAGTACTTC. This gives the protein CASSQGTTYEQYF.

CDR3 amino acids: CASSEYGDTQYF. CDR3 nucleotides: TGCGCCAGCAGTGAGTACGGAGATACGCAGTATTTT. V is TRBV10-1 and J is TRBJ2-3; D gene ambiguous. CDR1 and CDR2 (germline): WNHNN, SYGVQD (reference sequence). This CDR3 region has 12 residues. The germline V and J ends were trimmed by 1 base and 5 bases, with 4 bases remaining between them.

This sequence joins TRBV19 and TRBJ2-7; TRBD1 aligns across 12 bases. The CDR3 spans 15 residues. Germline V lookup: CDR1 LNHDA, CDR2 SQIVND (reference sequence). Trimming cost V 5 bases and J 3 bases; bases outside gene matches: 5. The CDR3, as DNA: TGTGCCAGTAGTGCAGGGACAGGGGGCTACTACGAGCAGTACTTC. Translation: CASSAGTGGYYEQYF. Using reference TRBV19 and TRBJ2-7 for the parts outside the CDR3, the full variable domain is DGGITQSPKYLFRKEGQNVTLSCEQNLNHDAMYWYRQDPGQGLRLIYYSQIVNDFQKGDIAEGYSVSREKKESFPLTVTSAQKNPTAFYLCASSAGTGGYYEQYFGPGTRLTVT.

CDR3 protein: CASSSPRGGQGEVSGTEAFF. CDR3 sequence (DNA): TGTGCCAGCTCATCCCCCCGGGGAGGACAGGGAGAGGTCTCGGGCACTGAAGCTTTCTTT. The chain is built from TRBV18 and TRBJ1-1; the match to TRBD1 covers 8 bases. Per germline, CDR1 KGHSH and CDR2 LQKENI. Trimming cost V 5 bases and J 4 bases; bases outside gene matches: 24. The CDR3 sequence is 20 residues long.

The rearrangement uses TRBV5-1 and TRBJ2-1; 8 bases fit TRBD1. V dropped 3 bases and J dropped 5; count of bases not matched to a gene: 7. Germline V gene data show CDR1 as SGHRS and CDR2 as YFSETQ. This CDR3 contains 15 residues. The CDR3 nucleotides read TGCGCCAGCAGCTCAGTCCAGGGGGCGAACAATGAGCAGTTCTTC. Translating gives CASSSVQGANNEQFF.

The rearrangement uses TRBV7-8 and TRBJ1-6; 9 bases fit TRBD1. V dropped 4 bases and J dropped 10; count of bases not matched to a gene: 5. CDR1 is SGHVS, CDR2 FQNEAQ, per germline. CDR3 length: 14 amino acids. CDR3 coding DNA: TGTGCCAGCAGCTGGGGACAGGGCAGCTCACCCCTCCACTTT. The encoded protein is CASSWGQGSSPLHF.

A single count supports this clone. V gene TRBV7-8 combines with J gene TRBJ1-1; D gene ambiguous. This CDR3 is 15 amino acids long. The ends were cut back, 0 bases at V and 0 bases at J, with 8 bases in the middle. Germline V CDR1 and CDR2: SGHVS, FQNEAQ. CDR3 bases: TGTGCCAGCAGCTTAGCTTCAGATATGAACACTGAAGCTTTCTTT. This gives the protein CASSLASDMNTEAFF.

As for this clone: This same CDR3 is encoded by further DNA sequences in the sample. The V call is TRBV19, the J call TRBJ1-2, with a tentative D call TRBD1 (5 bases). The CDR3 runs 13 residues. The germline V gene has CDR1 LNHDA and CDR2 SQIVND (reference sequence). V lost 5 bases, J lost 4 bases, and 11 bases lay in between. The CDR3 region is CASSPQGAYGYTF. DNA for the CDR3: TGTGCCAGTAGTCCCCAGGGTGCCTATGGCTACACCTTC.

This chain joins TRBV27 and TRBJ1-5; D remains ambiguous. The CDR3 totals 14 residues. Germline CDR1 is MNHEY and CDR2 is SMNVEV (reference sequence). Trimming took 0 bases from V and 1 from J, leaving 4 bases between them. The CDR3 sequence is CASSLSLSNQPQHF. The CDR3 DNA is TGTGCCAGCAGTTTATCACTAAGCAATCAGCCCCAGCATTTT.